This T cell receptor beta chain was sequenced in a study of cytomegalovirus exposure and HLA in healthy donors. Produced via immunoSEQ multiplex PCR; TCRdb's table is partial and in-frame only. This table has around 49,000 clones, about 93% appearing once. With 1 base clipped from V and 5 bases from J, the junction kept 1 base outside the gene matches. Germline V gives CDR1 SNHLY, CDR2 FYNNEI. The CDR3 runs 14 residues. The material sequenced was PBMCs. The V gene is TRBV2, the J gene TRBJ2-5; 10 bases line up with TRBD1. The TCR comes from a woman aged 18-35 years in good health and CMV-seropositive. The CDR3 DNA is TGTGCCAGCAGTGAAGTGGGACAGGGGGAGACCCAGTACTTC. Encoded protein: CASSEVGQGETQYF.